The next 8 T cell receptor beta chains were all read from a single sample in a study of blood T cell repertoires in COVID-19. TCRdb's copy holds only in-frame clones and misses some; the assay was immunoSEQ multiplex PCR. This sample has tens of thousands of clones, with 80% to 85% found just once. The sequenced sample was peripheral blood. The source is an older woman with acute or convalescent COVID-19.

This clone appeared once. V and J are TRBV24-1 and TRBJ1-1; TRBD1 matches at 8 bases. CDR3 length equals 15 residues. V trimming: 5 bases; J trimming: 6 bases; junction bases outside the gene matches: 10. Germline V gives CDR1 KGHDR, CDR2 SFDVKD. The CDR3 DNA follows: TGTGCCACCAGTGGGCTTGGACAGGGTATCGCTGAAGCTTTCTTT. Translated, it gives CATSGLGQGIAEAFF.

The chain combines TRBV7-3 with TRBJ1-1; 7 nucleotides align to TRBD1. The CDR3 runs 13 residues. The V gene's germline CDR1 is SGHTA and CDR2 FQGTGA. With 7 bases clipped from V and 8 bases from J, the junction kept 10 bases outside the gene matches. CDR3 sequence: CASTTQGGTEAFF. The CDR3 DNA reads TGTGCCAGCACCACCCAGGGGGGAACCGAAGCTTTCTTT.

The chain joins TRBV2 to TRBJ1-2; D might be TRBD1 (5 bases). The V and J ends lost 6 bases and 4 bases respectively, with 12 bases between them. Germline values: CDR1 SNHLY, CDR2 FYNNEI. The CDR3 extends over 13 amino acids. The CDR3 reads CASRGDFIYGYTF. DNA of the CDR3: TGTGCCAGCAGGGGGGACTTCATCTATGGCTACACCTTC.

V gene TRBV5-1 combines with J gene TRBJ1-4; perhaps TRBD1 as D (5 bases). Germline CDR1 is SGHRS and CDR2 is YFSETQ. Trimming took off 3 bases at V and 0 bases at J, with 9 bases between the two ends. The CDR3 covers 15 residues. CDR3 sequence: CASSSTAATNEKLFF. The DNA for the CDR3 is TGCGCCAGCAGCTCGACAGCTGCAACTAATGAAAAACTGTTTTTT.

The rearrangement uses TRBV15 and TRBJ1-4; 8 bases align to TRBD1. This CDR3 is built from 15 residues. The V gene end was trimmed by 6 bases and the J gene end by 3 bases; junction bases not matched to a gene: 6. Germline CDR1 and CDR2: LNHNV and YYDKDF (reference sequence). CDR3 amino acids: CATRKDRDSNEKLFF. Here the CDR3 DNA reads TGTGCCACCAGAAAGGACAGGGATTCTAATGAAAAACTGTTTTTT.

CDR3: CASSTTGTLAEKLFF. The CDR3 DNA reads TGTGCCAGCAGTACCACGGGGACATTGGCTGAAAAACTGTTTTTT. The chain recombines TRBV27 with TRBJ1-4, with D possibly matching TRBD1 (6 bases). The germline CDR1 and CDR2 sequences are MNHEY and SMNVEV (reference sequence). This CDR3 comprises 15 residues. Trimming shortened V by 5 bases and J by 7 bases, and 17 bases separated the two germline ends.

The rearrangement links TRBV7-2 to TRBJ2-6; the match to TRBD1 covers 7 bases. V shed 6 bases and J 0 bases; nucleotides not matched to a gene: 14. In germline, CDR1 is SGHTA, CDR2 FQGNSA. The CDR3 runs 19 residues. The CDR3: CASSRIPGQVYSGANVLTF. CDR3 bases: TGTGCCAGCAGTCGGATACCAGGACAGGTGTACTCTGGGGCCAACGTCCTGACTTTC.

The chain recombines TRBV5-1 with TRBJ2-2, with D possibly matching TRBD2 (7 bases). The germline V gene has CDR1 SGHRS and CDR2 YFSETQ. This CDR3 has 16 residues. Between the trimmed V and J ends, which lost 3 bases and 4 bases, there was a span of 16 bases. CDR3 sequence: CASSSGGGGGTGELFF. In nucleotides, the CDR3 is TGCGCCAGCAGCTCCGGCGGGGGCGGGGGCACCGGGGAGCTGTTTTTT.